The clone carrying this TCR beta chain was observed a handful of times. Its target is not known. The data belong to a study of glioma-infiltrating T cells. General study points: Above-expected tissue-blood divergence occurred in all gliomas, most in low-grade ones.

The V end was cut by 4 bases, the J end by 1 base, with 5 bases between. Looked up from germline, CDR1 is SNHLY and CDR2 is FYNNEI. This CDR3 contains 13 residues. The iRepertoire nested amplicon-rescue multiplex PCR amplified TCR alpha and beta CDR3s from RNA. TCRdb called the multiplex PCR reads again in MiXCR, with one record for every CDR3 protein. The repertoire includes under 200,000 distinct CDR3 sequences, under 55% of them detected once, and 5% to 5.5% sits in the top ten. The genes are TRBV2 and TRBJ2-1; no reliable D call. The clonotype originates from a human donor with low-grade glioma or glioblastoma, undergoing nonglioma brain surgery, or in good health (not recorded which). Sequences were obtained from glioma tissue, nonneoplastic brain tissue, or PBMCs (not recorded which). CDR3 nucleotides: TGTGCCAGCAGTGTTGAGTCCTACAATGAGCAGTTCTTC. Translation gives CASSVESYNEQFF.